This is a list of T cell receptor beta chains from one sample in a study of tumor and adjacent non-tumor tissue in lung cancer. Via MiXCR, TCRdb re-called the multiplex PCR reads, giving one row per CDR3 protein. The table has roughly 49,000 distinct CDR3 sequences, just under 75% seen once; the top ten hold roughly 25%. Source material: distant non-tumor lung tissue. The receptors stem from a woman between 55 and 75 years old with non-small cell lung cancer. Each CDR3 is given with its conserved first and last residue. Fields, in order: D gene, J gene, clone size, V gene, CDR3 protein, CDR3 DNA. The D gene is left open where the match is weak. The size entry is marked missing in some rows and otherwise reads once, few, many or a size class.

d_call: -; j_call: TRBJ1-2; clone_size: -; v_call: TRBV4-2; cdr3_aa: CASGQDGTSNYDYTF; cdr3_nt: TGTGCCAGCGGCCAGGATGGGACCTCTAACTATGACTACACCTTC
d_call: -; j_call: TRBJ2-1; clone_size: -; v_call: TRBV12-3/TRBV12-4; cdr3_aa: CASKRYCGWNEQFF; cdr3_nt: TGTGCCAGCAAGCGGTATTGCGGATGGAATGAGCAGTTCTTC
d_call: -; j_call: TRBJ1-2; clone_size: many; v_call: TRBV13; cdr3_aa: CASSPGRGRATNYGYTF; cdr3_nt: TGTGCCAGCAGCCCCGGGAGGGGCCGGGCGACTAACTATGGCTACACCTTC
d_call: -; j_call: TRBJ2-3; clone_size: many; v_call: TRBV12-3/TRBV12-4; cdr3_aa: CASSFRGVTDTQYF; cdr3_nt: TGTGCCAGCAGTTTCCGTGGAGTCACAGATACGCAGTATTTT
d_call: -; j_call: TRBJ2-3; clone_size: few; v_call: TRBV5-4; cdr3_aa: CACSSRGRADTQYF; cdr3_nt: TGTGCCTGCAGCTCAAGGGGCAGGGCAGATACGCAGTATTTT
d_call: TRBD2; j_call: TRBJ2-6; clone_size: -; v_call: TRBV5-1; cdr3_aa: CASNSGGADPISGANVLTF; cdr3_nt: TGCGCTAGCAATTCGGGGGGGGCGGACCCGATCTCTGGGGCCAACGTCCTGACTTTC
d_call: -; j_call: TRBJ1-2; clone_size: few; v_call: TRBV11-2; cdr3_aa: CANSPKWGTRVYGYTF; cdr3_nt: TGTGCCAACAGCCCCAAATGGGGTACCCGCGTCTATGGGTACACCTTC
d_call: -; j_call: TRBJ2-1; clone_size: -; v_call: TRBV24-1; cdr3_aa: CATSTSQGSNEHFF; cdr3_nt: TGTGCCACCAGTACCTCCCAGGGGTCGAATGAGCATTTCTTC
d_call: -; j_call: TRBJ1-2; clone_size: -; v_call: TRBV5-5; cdr3_aa: CASRTSAGTHSYTF; cdr3_nt: TGTGCCAGCAGAACCTCGGCTGGGACACACAGCTACACCTTC
d_call: -; j_call: TRBJ2-4; clone_size: -; v_call: TRBV6-5; cdr3_aa: CATRPSKGGGAKNIQHF; cdr3_nt: TGTGCCACCAGACCATCGAAAGGGGGAGGGGCCAAAAACATTCAGCACTTC
d_call: -; j_call: TRBJ1-1; clone_size: -; v_call: TRBV6-2/TRBV6-3; cdr3_aa: CASRRSGEGTEAFF; cdr3_nt: TGTGCCAGCAGACGCTCGGGAGAAGGCACTGAAGCTTTCTTT
d_call: TRBD2; j_call: TRBJ2-1; clone_size: medium-sized; v_call: TRBV11-2; cdr3_aa: CASSPPQLAGGLNEQFF; cdr3_nt: TGTGCCAGCAGCCCCCCCCAACTAGCGGGGGGTCTCAATGAGCAGTTCTTC
d_call: TRBD2; j_call: TRBJ2-4; clone_size: -; v_call: TRBV12-3/TRBV12-4; cdr3_aa: CGSSLGLAGLYF; cdr3_nt: TGTGGCAGCAGCTTGGGACTAGCGGGATTGTACTTC
d_call: -; j_call: TRBJ2-6; clone_size: -; v_call: TRBV4-2; cdr3_aa: CASSQATGRAFSGANVLNF; cdr3_nt: TGTGCCAGCAGCCAAGCTACCGGGAGAGCTTTTTCTGGGGCCAATGTCCTGAATTTC
d_call: -; j_call: TRBJ1-4; clone_size: many; v_call: TRBV11-2; cdr3_aa: CASSSPDPGEKLFF; cdr3_nt: TGTGCCAGCAGCTCCCCGGACCCAGGGGAAAAACTGTTTTTT
d_call: TRBD2; j_call: TRBJ2-7; clone_size: many; v_call: TRBV7-9; cdr3_aa: CASSFGLAYEQYF; cdr3_nt: TGTGCCAGCAGCTTCGGACTAGCCTACGAGCAGTACTTC
d_call: -; j_call: TRBJ2-3; clone_size: -; v_call: TRBV4-1; cdr3_aa: CASSQDYSTVTQYF; cdr3_nt: TGCGCCAGCAGCCAAGATTATAGCACAGTTACGCAGTATTTT
d_call: -; j_call: TRBJ1-1; clone_size: -; v_call: TRBV11-3; cdr3_aa: CASSAPGSHIEAFF; cdr3_nt: TGTGCCAGCAGCGCACCTGGGTCCCACATTGAAGCTTTCTTT
d_call: TRBD2; j_call: TRBJ2-7; clone_size: -; v_call: TRBV10-3; cdr3_aa: CATSESKGSGSSHEQYF; cdr3_nt: TGTGCCACCAGTGAGTCCAAGGGGAGCGGGAGCTCCCACGAGCAGTACTTC
d_call: TRBD2; j_call: TRBJ2-1; clone_size: -; v_call: TRBV20-1; cdr3_aa: CSAHDAARASGRGEQFF; cdr3_nt: TGCAGTGCCCATGATGCCGCGAGGGCTAGCGGGAGGGGCGAGCAGTTCTTC
d_call: -; j_call: TRBJ1-5; clone_size: many; v_call: TRBV5-1; cdr3_aa: CASSLGHADSNQPQHF; cdr3_nt: TGCGCCAGCAGCTTGGGACATGCGGATAGCAATCAGCCCCAGCATTTT
d_call: -; j_call: TRBJ2-1; clone_size: -; v_call: TRBV6-7; cdr3_aa: CASTIIAGTRSYNEQFF; cdr3_nt: TGTGCCAGCACGATCATAGCCGGGACTCGCTCCTACAATGAGCAGTTTTTC
d_call: -; j_call: TRBJ2-7; clone_size: -; v_call: TRBV11-3; cdr3_aa: CVSSLRAGVSYKQYF; cdr3_nt: TGTGTCAGCAGTTTACGGGCAGGGGTCTCCTACAAGCAGTACTTC
d_call: -; j_call: TRBJ2-3; clone_size: -; v_call: TRBV11-3; cdr3_aa: CASSSNKDTQYF; cdr3_nt: TGTGCCAGCAGCTCCAACAAAGATACGCAGTATTTT
d_call: TRBD2; j_call: TRBJ2-7; clone_size: -; v_call: TRBV4-1; cdr3_aa: CASSRKVSLAGSFYELYF; cdr3_nt: TGCGCCAGCAGCCGGAAAGTTAGTCTAGCGGGGAGTTTCTACGAGCTGTACTTC
d_call: TRBD1; j_call: TRBJ2-2; clone_size: -; v_call: TRBV10-2; cdr3_aa: CASSGRVTDRVYFARELFF; cdr3_nt: TGCGCCAGTAGTGGTCGAGTGACCGACAGGGTTTATTTCGCCAGGGAGCTGTTTTTT
d_call: TRBD2; j_call: TRBJ2-3; clone_size: -; v_call: TRBV11-2; cdr3_aa: CASSLDLGGGNTQYF; cdr3_nt: TGCGCCAGCAGTTTAGATCTCGGCGGGGGGAATACGCAGTATTTT
d_call: -; j_call: TRBJ2-7; clone_size: -; v_call: TRBV11-3; cdr3_aa: CASSLDTRTCERYF; cdr3_nt: TGTGCCAGCAGCTTAGATACTAGAACCTGCGAGCGGTACTTC
d_call: -; j_call: TRBJ2-7; clone_size: -; v_call: TRBV12-5; cdr3_aa: CASSLGSRGKGRLYEQYF; cdr3_nt: TGTGCTAGTAGTTTGGGGTCACGTGGAAAGGGGCGATTGTACGAGCAGTACTTC
d_call: -; j_call: TRBJ2-3; clone_size: once; v_call: TRBV29-1; cdr3_aa: CSVAPEMVDTQYF; cdr3_nt: TGCAGCGTTGCCCCCGAGATGGTAGATACGCAGTATTTT
d_call: -; j_call: TRBJ2-2; clone_size: -; v_call: TRBV10-3; cdr3_aa: CAISKTGTDSLGEPFF; cdr3_nt: TGTGCCATCAGTAAAACAGGGACTGACTCATTGGGGGAGCCGTTTTTT
d_call: -; j_call: TRBJ2-7; clone_size: -; v_call: TRBV4-1; cdr3_aa: CASSPNPDSYEQYF; cdr3_nt: TGCGCCAGCAGCCCGAATCCGGACAGTTACGAGCAGTACTTC
d_call: TRBD2; j_call: TRBJ2-7; clone_size: once; v_call: TRBV11-3; cdr3_aa: CASSLELTSGSHEQYF; cdr3_nt: TGTGCCAGCAGCTTAGAGTTGACTAGCGGGAGCCACGAGCAGTACTTC
d_call: TRBD1; j_call: TRBJ1-6; clone_size: -; v_call: TRBV13; cdr3_aa: CATNGQERNSPLHF; cdr3_nt: TGTGCCACCAATGGACAGGAGAGGAATTCACCCCTCCACTTT
d_call: -; j_call: TRBJ2-1; clone_size: -; v_call: TRBV28; cdr3_aa: CASRLTSSPYNEQFF; cdr3_nt: TGTGCCAGCAGGTTGACATCCTCCCCCTACAATGAGCAGTTTTTC
d_call: TRBD1; j_call: TRBJ2-7; clone_size: -; v_call: TRBV29-1; cdr3_aa: CSVKLRQGTSHEQYF; cdr3_nt: TGTAGCGTTAAACTCCGACAGGGGACTTCCCACGAGCAGTACTTC
d_call: TRBD2; j_call: TRBJ2-7; clone_size: -; v_call: TRBV4-2; cdr3_aa: CSSSQGSGAEQYF; cdr3_nt: TGTTCCAGCAGTCAGGGTAGCGGGGCAGAGCAGTACTTC
d_call: -; j_call: TRBJ2-5; clone_size: -; v_call: TRBV6-5; cdr3_aa: CAISYGGKYQETQYF; cdr3_nt: TGTGCCATCAGTTACGGCGGAAAGTACCAAGAGACCCAGTACTTC
d_call: -; j_call: TRBJ1-1; clone_size: -; v_call: TRBV24-1; cdr3_aa: CATSVGAATEAFF; cdr3_nt: TGTGCCACCAGTGTTGGTGCAGCAACTGAAGCTTTCTTT
d_call: -; j_call: TRBJ1-5; clone_size: -; v_call: TRBV4-1; cdr3_aa: CASSPAGNSKQPQLF; cdr3_nt: TGCGCCAGCAGCCCAGCCGGGAATAGCAAACAGCCCCAGCTTTTT
d_call: TRBD2; j_call: TRBJ2-7; clone_size: -; v_call: TRBV3-1; cdr3_aa: CASSQDRAGGAYPSYEQYF; cdr3_nt: TGTGCCAGCAGCCAAGATCGAGCGGGAGGCGCCTATCCTTCCTACGAGCAGTACTTC
d_call: TRBD1; j_call: TRBJ2-7; clone_size: -; v_call: TRBV6-5; cdr3_aa: CSSSHLGFRTGGYEQYF; cdr3_nt: TGTAGCAGCAGCCACCTCGGGTTTAGGACAGGCGGCTACGAGCAGTACTTC
d_call: -; j_call: TRBJ2-1; clone_size: -; v_call: TRBV11-2; cdr3_aa: CASSSRDISYNGQFF; cdr3_nt: TGTGCCAGCAGCTCCCGGGACATCTCCTACAATGGGCAGTTCTTC
d_call: TRBD2; j_call: TRBJ2-1; clone_size: -; v_call: TRBV4-3; cdr3_aa: CASGHNGRTIYNEQFF; cdr3_nt: TGTGCCAGCGGCCATAACGGGAGGACGATCTACAATGAGCAGTTTTTC
d_call: -; j_call: TRBJ2-5; clone_size: -; v_call: TRBV5-5; cdr3_aa: CASNQGISQETQYF; cdr3_nt: TGTGCCAGCAACCAAGGGATATCACAAGAGACCCAGTACTTC
d_call: TRBD1; j_call: TRBJ2-7; clone_size: -; v_call: TRBV6-5; cdr3_aa: CASSDAGTGVNEQYF; cdr3_nt: TGTGCCAGCAGTGACGCCGGGACAGGGGTCAACGAGCAGTACTTC
d_call: -; j_call: TRBJ2-7; clone_size: -; v_call: TRBV6-6; cdr3_aa: CASTDKMGYEQYF; cdr3_nt: TGTGCCAGCACTGACAAGATGGGCTATGAGCAGTACTTC
d_call: -; j_call: TRBJ2-5; clone_size: medium-sized; v_call: TRBV11-2; cdr3_aa: CASREGARGTETQYF; cdr3_nt: TGTGCCAGCAGGGAGGGGGCGCGGGGTACAGAGACCCAGTACTTC
d_call: -; j_call: TRBJ1-3; clone_size: once; v_call: TRBV4-2; cdr3_aa: CASSPRLGEDSSGNTLYF; cdr3_nt: TGTGCCAGCAGCCCCCGACTGGGGGAGGATAGCTCTGGAAACACCTTATATTTT
d_call: TRBD2; j_call: TRBJ2-1; clone_size: -; v_call: TRBV5-5; cdr3_aa: CASSLELAGIYNEQLF; cdr3_nt: TGTGCCAGCAGCCTGGAACTAGCGGGGATTTATAATGAGCAGTTGTTC
d_call: -; j_call: TRBJ2-1; clone_size: -; v_call: TRBV20-1; cdr3_aa: CSASARWLNEQFF; cdr3_nt: TGCAGTGCAAGTGCTAGATGGCTCAATGAGCAGTTCTTC
d_call: -; j_call: TRBJ2-7; clone_size: few; v_call: TRBV11-2; cdr3_aa: CASSFNSYEQYF; cdr3_nt: TGTGCCAGCAGCTTCAACTCCTACGAGCAGTACTTC
d_call: -; j_call: TRBJ2-1; clone_size: many; v_call: TRBV7-8; cdr3_aa: CASSLLASGPTSYNEQFF; cdr3_nt: TGTGCCAGCAGCCTCCTCGCGAGCGGCCCAACCTCCTACAATGAGCAGTTCTTC
d_call: -; j_call: TRBJ2-5; clone_size: -; v_call: TRBV6-1; cdr3_aa: CASLGFLGQEIQDF; cdr3_nt: TGTGCCAGCCTCGGGTTTCTTGGCCAAGAGATCCAGGACTTC